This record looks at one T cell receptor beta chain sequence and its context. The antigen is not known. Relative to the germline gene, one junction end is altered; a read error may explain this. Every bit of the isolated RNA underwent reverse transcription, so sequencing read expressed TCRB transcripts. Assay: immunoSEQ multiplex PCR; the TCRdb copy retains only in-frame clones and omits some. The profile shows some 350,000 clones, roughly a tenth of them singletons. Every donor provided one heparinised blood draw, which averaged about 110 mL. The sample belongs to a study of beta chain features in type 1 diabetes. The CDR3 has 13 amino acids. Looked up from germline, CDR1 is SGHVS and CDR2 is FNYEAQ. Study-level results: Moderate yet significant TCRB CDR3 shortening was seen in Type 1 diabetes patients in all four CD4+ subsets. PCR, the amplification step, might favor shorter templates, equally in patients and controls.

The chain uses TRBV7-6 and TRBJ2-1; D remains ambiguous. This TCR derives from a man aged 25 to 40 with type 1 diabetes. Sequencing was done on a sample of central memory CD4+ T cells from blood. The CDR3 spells CASRLESTDLTLF. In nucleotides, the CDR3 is TGTGCCAGCAGATTAGAATCTACAGATTTAACCCTCTTC.